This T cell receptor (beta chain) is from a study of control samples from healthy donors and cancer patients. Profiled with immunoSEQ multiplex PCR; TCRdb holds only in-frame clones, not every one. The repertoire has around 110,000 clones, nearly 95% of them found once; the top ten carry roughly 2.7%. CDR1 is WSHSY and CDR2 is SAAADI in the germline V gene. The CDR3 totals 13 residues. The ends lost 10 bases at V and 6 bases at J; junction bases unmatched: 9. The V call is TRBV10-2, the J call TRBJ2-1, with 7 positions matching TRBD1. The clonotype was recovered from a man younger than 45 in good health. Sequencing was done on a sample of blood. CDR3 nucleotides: TGCGCCATCCGGGACAGTAAACTCAATGAGCAGTTCTTC. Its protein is CAIRDSKLNEQFF.